Presented here are 2 T cell receptor beta chains from one specimen sequenced in a study of Ad26.COV2.S vaccination and SARS-CoV-2 variants. Libraries were prepared by immunoSEQ multiplex PCR; TCRdb keeps only in-frame clonotypes and omits some of them. Altogether around 250,000 clones are present, around 90% being singletons, with the ten largest covering just under 3%. Documented treatment: around 19 received Ad26.COV2.S at low or high dose, single or two shots; roughly five received placebo; per-sample allocation not given. Sampling was performed 63 days after the first vaccine or placebo injection. This specimen was peripheral blood, taken in a trial of Ad26.COV2.S vaccine versus placebo. The receptors originated from a person aged 18-60 years who received the Ad26.COV2.S COVID-19 vaccine or a placebo.

This clone was detected only a few times. The CDR3 spells CASSGSGTAPYGYTF. The CDR3, as DNA: TGTGCCAGCAGTGGATCGGGGACAGCCCCCTATGGCTACACCTTC. The chain joins TRBV6-2 or TRBV6-3 to TRBJ1-2; TRBD1 matches at 7 bases. The germline gives CDR1 MNHEY, CDR2 SVGEGT. The CDR3 sequence is 15 residues long. V was pared by 5 bases and J by 4 bases, with 10 bases of the junction left unmatched.

The V and J genes are TRBV21-1 and TRBJ1-1. TRBV21-1 is a pseudogene. The CDR3 has 14 amino acids. The CDR3 loop is CASSKQGLNTEAFF. The CDR3 DNA follows: TGTGCCAGCAGCAAGCAAGGGCTGAACACTGAAGCTTTCTTT.